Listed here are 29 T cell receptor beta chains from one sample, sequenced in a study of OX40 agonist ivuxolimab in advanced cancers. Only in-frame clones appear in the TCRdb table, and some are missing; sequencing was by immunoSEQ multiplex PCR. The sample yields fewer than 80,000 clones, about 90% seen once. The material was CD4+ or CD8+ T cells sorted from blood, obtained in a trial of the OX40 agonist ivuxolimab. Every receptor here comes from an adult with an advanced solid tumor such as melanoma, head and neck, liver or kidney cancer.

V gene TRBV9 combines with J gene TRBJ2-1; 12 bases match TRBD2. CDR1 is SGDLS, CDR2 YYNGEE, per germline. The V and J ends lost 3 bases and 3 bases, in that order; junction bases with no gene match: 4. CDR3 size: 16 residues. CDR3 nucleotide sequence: TGTGCCAGCAGCGAAAGGACTAGCGGGAACTACAATGAGCAGTTCTTC. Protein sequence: CASSERTSGNYNEQFF.

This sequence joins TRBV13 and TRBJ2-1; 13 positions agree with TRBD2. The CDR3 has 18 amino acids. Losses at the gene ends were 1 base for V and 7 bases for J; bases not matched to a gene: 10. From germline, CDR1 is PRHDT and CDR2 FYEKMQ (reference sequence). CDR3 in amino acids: CASSLEGLAGTVTNEQFF. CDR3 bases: TGTGCCAGCAGCTTAGAGGGACTAGCGGGAACCGTTACGAATGAGCAGTTCTTC.

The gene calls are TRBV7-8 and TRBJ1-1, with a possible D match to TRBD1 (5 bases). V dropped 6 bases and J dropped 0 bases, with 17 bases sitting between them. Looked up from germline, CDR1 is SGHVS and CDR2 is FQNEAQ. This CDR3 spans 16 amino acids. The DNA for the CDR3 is TGTGCCAGCAGTCAATCCGACCCGGGGGTGAACACTGAAGCTTTCTTT. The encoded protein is CASSQSDPGVNTEAFF.

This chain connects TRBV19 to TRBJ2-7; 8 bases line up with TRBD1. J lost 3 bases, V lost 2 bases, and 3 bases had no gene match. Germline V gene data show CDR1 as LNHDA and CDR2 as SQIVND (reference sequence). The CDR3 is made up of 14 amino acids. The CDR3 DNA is TGTGCCAGTAGTATACCGGGACAGGACTACGAGCAGTACTTC. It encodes CASSIPGQDYEQYF.

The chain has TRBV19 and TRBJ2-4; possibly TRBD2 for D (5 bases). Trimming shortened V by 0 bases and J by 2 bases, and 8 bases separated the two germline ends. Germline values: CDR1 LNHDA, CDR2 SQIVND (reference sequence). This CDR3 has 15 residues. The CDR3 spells CASSIDRGTKNIQYF. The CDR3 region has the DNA TGTGCCAGTAGTATAGATCGAGGGACCAAAAACATTCAGTACTTC. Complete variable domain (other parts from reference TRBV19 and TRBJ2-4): DGGITQSPKYLFRKEGQNVTLSCEQNLNHDAMYWYRQDPGQGLRLIYYSQIVNDFQKGDIAEGYSVSREKKESFPLTVTSAQKNPTAFYLCASSIDRGTKNIQYFGAGTRLSVL.

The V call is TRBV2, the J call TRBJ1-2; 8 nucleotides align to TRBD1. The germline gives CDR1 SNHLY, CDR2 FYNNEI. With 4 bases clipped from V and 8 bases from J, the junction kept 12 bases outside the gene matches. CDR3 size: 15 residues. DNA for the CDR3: TGTGCCAGCAGTGCACGGGGCAGGGGGCTTGGAGGCTACACCTTC. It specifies CASSARGRGLGGYTF. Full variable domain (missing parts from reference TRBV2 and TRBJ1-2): EPEVTQTPSHQVTQMGQEVILRCVPISNHLYFYWYRQILGQKVEFLVSFYNNEISEKSEIFDDQFSVERPDGSNFTLKIRSTKLEDSAMYFCASSARGRGLGGYTFGSGTRLTVV.

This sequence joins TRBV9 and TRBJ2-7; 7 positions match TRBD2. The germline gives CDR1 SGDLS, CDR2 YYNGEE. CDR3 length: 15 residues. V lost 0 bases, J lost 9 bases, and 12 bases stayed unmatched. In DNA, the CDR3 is TGTGCCAGCAGCGTAGAACCCTCACAGCGCGGGGGGCAGTACTTC. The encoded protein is CASSVEPSQRGGQYF.

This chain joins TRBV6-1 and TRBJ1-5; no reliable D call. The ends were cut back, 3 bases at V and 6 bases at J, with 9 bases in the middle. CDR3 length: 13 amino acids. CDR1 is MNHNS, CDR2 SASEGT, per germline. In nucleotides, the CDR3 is TGTGCCAGCAGTGAGTTATTGGGTCAGCCCCAGCATTTT. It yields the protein CASSELLGQPQHF.

The CDR3 coding sequence is TGTGCCAGCAGTGAAGCGAGTGGAAACATTCAGTACTTC. Its translation: CASSEASGNIQYF. The chain employs TRBV6-1 and TRBJ2-4; D not certain. The CDR3 extends over 13 amino acids. V lost 0 bases, J lost 6 bases, and 6 bases lay in between. CDR1 and CDR2 from the germline V gene are MNHNS and SASEGT.

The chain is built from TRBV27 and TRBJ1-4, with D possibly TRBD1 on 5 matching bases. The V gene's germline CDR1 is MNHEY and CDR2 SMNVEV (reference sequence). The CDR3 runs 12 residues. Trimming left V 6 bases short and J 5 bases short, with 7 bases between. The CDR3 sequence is CASRKGNEKLFF. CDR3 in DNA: TGTGCCAGCAGGAAGGGGAATGAAAAACTGTTTTTT.

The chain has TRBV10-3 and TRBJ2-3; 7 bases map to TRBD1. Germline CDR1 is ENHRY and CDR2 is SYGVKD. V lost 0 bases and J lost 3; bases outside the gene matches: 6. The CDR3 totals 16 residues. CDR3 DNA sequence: TGTGCCATCAGTGAGTCGTTGAGACAGGGTACAGATACGCAGTATTTT. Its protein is CAISESLRQGTDTQYF.

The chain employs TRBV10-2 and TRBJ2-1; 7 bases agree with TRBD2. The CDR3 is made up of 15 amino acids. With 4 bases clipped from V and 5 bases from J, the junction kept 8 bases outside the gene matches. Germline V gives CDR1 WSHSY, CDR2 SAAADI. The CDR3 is CASSVGGSPNNEQFF. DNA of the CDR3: TGCGCCAGCAGTGTGGGGGGGTCCCCGAACAATGAGCAGTTCTTC.

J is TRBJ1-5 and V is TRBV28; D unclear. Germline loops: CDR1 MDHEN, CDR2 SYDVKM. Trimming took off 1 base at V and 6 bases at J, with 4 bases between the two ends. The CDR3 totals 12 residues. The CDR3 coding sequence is TGTGCCAGCAGTTTATCGTCTCAGCCCCAGCATTTT. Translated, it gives CASSLSSQPQHF.

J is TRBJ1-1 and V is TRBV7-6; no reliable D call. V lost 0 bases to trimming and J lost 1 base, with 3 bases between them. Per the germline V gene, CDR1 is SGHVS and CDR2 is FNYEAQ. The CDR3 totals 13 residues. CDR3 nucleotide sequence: TGTGCCAGCAGCTTAGCGGAGAACACTGAAGCTTTCTTT. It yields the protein CASSLAENTEAFF.

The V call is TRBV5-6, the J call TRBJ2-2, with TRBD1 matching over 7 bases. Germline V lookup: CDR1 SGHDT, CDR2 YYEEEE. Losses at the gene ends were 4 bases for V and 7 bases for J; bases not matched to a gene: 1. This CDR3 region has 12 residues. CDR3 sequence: CASSPGGGELFF. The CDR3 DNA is TGTGCCAGCAGCCCAGGGGGCGGGGAGCTGTTTTTT.

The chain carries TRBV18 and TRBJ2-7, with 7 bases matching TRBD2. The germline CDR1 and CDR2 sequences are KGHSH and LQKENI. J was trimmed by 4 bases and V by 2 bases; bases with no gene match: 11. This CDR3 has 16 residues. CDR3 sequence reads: CASSPYNPGLPYEQYF. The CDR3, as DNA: TGTGCCAGCTCACCATACAATCCGGGACTACCTTACGAGCAGTACTTC.

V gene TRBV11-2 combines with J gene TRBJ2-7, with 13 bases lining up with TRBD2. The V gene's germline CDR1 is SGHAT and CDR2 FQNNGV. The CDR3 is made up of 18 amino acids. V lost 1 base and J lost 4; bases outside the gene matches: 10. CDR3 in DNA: TGTGCCAGCAGCTTAGCAGGTGGGGGGACTAGCGGGATATACGAGCAGTACTTC. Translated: CASSLAGGGTSGIYEQYF.

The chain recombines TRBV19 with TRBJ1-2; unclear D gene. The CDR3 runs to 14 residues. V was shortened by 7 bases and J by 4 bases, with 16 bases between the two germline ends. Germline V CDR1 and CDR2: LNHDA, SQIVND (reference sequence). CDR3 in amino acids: CASTPPGGFYGYTF. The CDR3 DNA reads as TGTGCCAGTACTCCGCCCGGAGGTTTCTATGGCTACACCTTC.

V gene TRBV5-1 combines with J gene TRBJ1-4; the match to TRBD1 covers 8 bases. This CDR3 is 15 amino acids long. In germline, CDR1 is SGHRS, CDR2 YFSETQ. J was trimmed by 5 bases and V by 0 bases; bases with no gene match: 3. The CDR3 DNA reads TGCGCCAGCAGCTTGGATCCAGGGGGCAATGAAAAACTGTTTTTT. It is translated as CASSLDPGGNEKLFF. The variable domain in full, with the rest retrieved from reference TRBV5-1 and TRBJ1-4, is KAGVTQTPRYLIKTRGQQVTLSCSPISGHRSVSWYQQTPGQGLQFLFEYFSETQRNKGNFPGRFSGRQFSNSRSEMNVSTLELGDSALYLCASSLDPGGNEKLFFGSGTQLSVL.

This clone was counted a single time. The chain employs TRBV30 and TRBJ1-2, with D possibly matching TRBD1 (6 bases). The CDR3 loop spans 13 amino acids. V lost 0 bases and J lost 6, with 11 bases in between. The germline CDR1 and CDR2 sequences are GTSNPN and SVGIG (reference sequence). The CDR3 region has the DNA TGTGCCTGGAGTGTAGGACAGCGAGATGGCTACACCTTC. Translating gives CAWSVGQRDGYTF.

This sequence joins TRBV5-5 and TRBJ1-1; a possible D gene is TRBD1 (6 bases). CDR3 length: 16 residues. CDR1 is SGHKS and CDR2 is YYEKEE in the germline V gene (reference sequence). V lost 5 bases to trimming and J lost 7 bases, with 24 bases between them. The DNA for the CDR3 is TGTGCCAGCAGGCCGTGGCAGACAGGATCGAACGGTGAAGCTTTCTTT. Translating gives CASRPWQTGSNGEAFF.

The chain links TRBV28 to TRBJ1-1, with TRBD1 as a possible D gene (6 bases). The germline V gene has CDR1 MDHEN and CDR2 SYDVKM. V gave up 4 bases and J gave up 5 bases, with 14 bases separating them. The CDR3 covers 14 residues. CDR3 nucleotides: TGTGCCAGCAGTTCATCCAGGGGAAGGACTGAAGCTTTCTTT. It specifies CASSSSRGRTEAFF.

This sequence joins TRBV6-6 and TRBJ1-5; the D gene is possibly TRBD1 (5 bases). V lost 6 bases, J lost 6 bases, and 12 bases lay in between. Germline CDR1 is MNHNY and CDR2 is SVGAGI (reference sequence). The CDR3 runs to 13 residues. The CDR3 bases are TGTGCCAGCAGCACAACAGGCGGTCAGCCCCAGCATTTT. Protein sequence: CASSTTGGQPQHF.

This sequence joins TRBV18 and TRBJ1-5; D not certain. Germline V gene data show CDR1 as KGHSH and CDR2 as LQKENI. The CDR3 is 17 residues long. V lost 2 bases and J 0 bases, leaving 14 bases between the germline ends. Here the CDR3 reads CASSPSLADYSNQPQHF. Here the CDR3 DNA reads TGTGCCAGCTCACCAAGCTTGGCAGACTATAGCAATCAGCCCCAGCATTTT.

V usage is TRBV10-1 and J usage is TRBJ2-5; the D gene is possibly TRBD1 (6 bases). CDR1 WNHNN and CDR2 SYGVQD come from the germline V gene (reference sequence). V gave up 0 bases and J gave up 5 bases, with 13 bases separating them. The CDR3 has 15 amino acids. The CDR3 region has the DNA TGCGCCAGCAGTGAGTCGGGCAGGGGAATGGAGACCCAGTACTTC. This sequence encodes CASSESGRGMETQYF.

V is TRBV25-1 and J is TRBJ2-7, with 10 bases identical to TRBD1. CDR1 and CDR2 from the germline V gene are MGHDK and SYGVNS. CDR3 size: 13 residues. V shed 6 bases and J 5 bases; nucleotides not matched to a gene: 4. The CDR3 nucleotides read TGTGCCAGCAGCGTCGGGACAGGGGACGAGCAGTACTTC. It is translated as CASSVGTGDEQYF.

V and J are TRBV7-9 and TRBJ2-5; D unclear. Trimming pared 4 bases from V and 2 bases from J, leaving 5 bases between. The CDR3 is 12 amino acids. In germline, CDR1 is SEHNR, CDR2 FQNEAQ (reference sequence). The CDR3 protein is CASSSRQETQYF. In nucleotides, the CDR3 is TGTGCCAGCAGCTCCAGGCAAGAGACCCAGTACTTC.

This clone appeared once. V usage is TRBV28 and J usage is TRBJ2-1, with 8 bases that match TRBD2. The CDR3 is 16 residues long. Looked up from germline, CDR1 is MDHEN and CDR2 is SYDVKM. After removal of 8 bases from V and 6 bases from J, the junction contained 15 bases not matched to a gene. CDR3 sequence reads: CASYDLPGLVLNEQFF. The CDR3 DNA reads TGTGCCAGCTACGACCTCCCGGGACTAGTCCTCAATGAGCAGTTCTTC. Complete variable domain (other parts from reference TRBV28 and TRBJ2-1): DVKVTQSSRYLVKRTGEKVFLECVQDMDHENMFWYRQDPGLGLRLIYFSYDVKMKEKGDIPEGYSVSREKKERFSLILESASTNQTSMYLCASYDLPGLVLNEQFFGPGTRLTVL.

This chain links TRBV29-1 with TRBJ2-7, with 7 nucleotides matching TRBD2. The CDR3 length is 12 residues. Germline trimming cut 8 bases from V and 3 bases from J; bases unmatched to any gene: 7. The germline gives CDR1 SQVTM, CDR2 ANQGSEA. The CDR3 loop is CSCGAGVYEQYF. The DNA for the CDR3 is TGCAGCTGTGGCGCGGGGGTCTACGAGCAGTACTTC.